This T cell receptor (beta chain) came from a study of shared clonotypes between healthy human individuals. Overall study context: For every donor, three CD4 naive, three CD4 memory, two CD8 naive and one CD8 memory plates were used. The study, taken as a whole, reports: Sorted-subset samples were not fully sequenced, rarefaction indicated. Non-shared clonotypes displayed generation probabilities falling below those of clonotypes present in all four donors. An effect of sequencing depth on clonotype sharing among donors was expected.

The CDR3 covers 14 residues. The V and J ends lost 2 bases and 5 bases respectively, with 12 bases between them. Germline values: CDR1 LNHDA, CDR2 SQIVND (reference sequence). Positively selected for CCR7, the CD45RO-negative cells used as naive CD8 cells excluded terminally differentiated effector memory CD45RA+ cells. Measured with immunoSEQ multiplex PCR; TCRdb has only the in-frame clones, and not every one. The sample shows some 2 million clones, less than 95% of them seen only once. A word on this clone: What it binds is not known.

The chain uses TRBV19 and TRBJ2-5, with D perhaps TRBD2 (6 bases). The material sequenced was naive CD8+ T cells sorted from blood. The TCR was taken from a young man in good health. For the CDR3, the DNA is TGTGCCAGTAGTATAAAGGTCCGGGAGGAGACCCAGTACTTC. Protein sequence: CASSIKVREETQYF. Together with reference TRBV19 and TRBJ2-5, the CDR3 gives the full variable domain: DGGITQSPKYLFRKEGQNVTLSCEQNLNHDAMYWYRQDPGQGLRLIYYSQIVNDFQKGDIAEGYSVSREKKESFPLTVTSAQKNPTAFYLCASSIKVREETQYFGPGTRLLVL.